Listed here are 24 T cell receptor beta chains from one sample, sequenced in a study of T-cell memory formation after mild COVID-19. TCRdb reanalysed the 5' RACE reads using MiXCR and keeps one entry per CDR3 protein. The sample gives 250,000 to 400,000 distinct CDR3 sequences, roughly an eighth of which show up once; roughly a fifth is in the top ten. Sample: PBMCs or a T cell subset sorted from them (not recorded which). These receptors came from a man aged 18-30 years who had mild COVID-19 (a few samples of this study predate the infection). Cell type and time point are not known.

The chain couples TRBV12-3 or TRBV12-4 to TRBJ2-3; D may be TRBD1 or TRBD2 (5 bases each). This CDR3 has 16 amino acids. The V and J ends lost 6 bases and 2 bases respectively, with 18 bases between them. CDR3 sequence: CASSLVLGVSTDTQYF. The CDR3 DNA is TGTGCCAGCAGCCTGGTTTTGGGGGTATCCACAGATACGCAGTATTTT.

This clonotype was counted between two and nine times. The genes are TRBV6-5 and TRBJ1-3; D call uncertain. The CDR3 loop spans 12 amino acids. Germline V gene sequence: CDR1 MNHEY, CDR2 SVGAGI. V was cut by 5 bases and J by 4 bases, with 6 bases left in between. Here the CDR3 DNA reads TGTGCCAGCAGTCCCGAGGGAAACACCATATATTTT. Translating it yields CASSPEGNTIYF.

The V call is TRBV7-6, the J call TRBJ2-2; possibly TRBD1 or TRBD2 for D (5 bases each). This CDR3 region has 18 residues. CDR1 SGHVS and CDR2 FNYEAQ come from the germline V gene. Trimming shortened V by 1 base and J by 1 base, and 16 bases separated the two germline ends. The chain's CDR3 is CASSLEGRATGNTGELFF. The CDR3 region has the DNA TGTGCCAGCAGCTTAGAGGGACGGGCGACTGGGAACACCGGGGAGCTGTTTTTT.

The chain employs TRBV12-3 or TRBV12-4 and TRBJ2-5; 9 nucleotides match TRBD1. This CDR3 region has 14 residues. V was pared by 7 bases and J by 1 base, with 4 bases of the junction left unmatched. The CDR3 spells CASNRDRVQETQYF. CDR3 bases: TGTGCCAGCAACCGGGACAGGGTCCAAGAGACCCAGTACTTC.

This clonotype was observed a few times. The chain recombines TRBV5-1 with TRBJ1-2; D gene uncertain. The germline V and J ends were trimmed by 3 bases and 10 bases, with 10 bases remaining between them. The CDR3 extends over 11 amino acids. Germline V lookup: CDR1 SGHRS, CDR2 YFSETQ. CDR3 sequence (DNA): TGCGCCAGCAGCTCGTCCGGGGACTACACCTTC. Its translation is CASSSSGDYTF.

The sample holds a few counts of this clonotype. V usage is TRBV5-1 and J usage is TRBJ2-5; the D gene is possibly TRBD2 (6 bases). V lost 2 bases and J lost 2, with 10 bases in between. This CDR3 region has 14 residues. Germline values: CDR1 SGHRS, CDR2 YFSETQ. As DNA, the CDR3 is TGCGCCAGCAGCTTAACGGGGGAACAAGAGACCCAGTACTTC. Translating it yields CASSLTGEQETQYF.

The chain couples TRBV20-1 to TRBJ1-3; D uncertain. This CDR3 contains 12 residues. Germline CDR1 reads DFQATT; CDR2 reads SNEGSKA (reference sequence). The ends were cut back, 6 bases at V and 2 bases at J, with 8 bases in the middle. The CDR3 loop is CSAPIAGNTIYF. In nucleotides, the CDR3 is TGCAGTGCCCCAATAGCTGGAAACACCATATATTTT.

The V call is TRBV25-1, the J call TRBJ2-2; D gene ambiguous. Germline V CDR1 and CDR2: MGHDK, SYGVNS. V dropped 6 bases and J dropped 1 base, with 6 bases sitting between them. CDR3 length equals 13 residues. CDR3 protein: CASRIQNTGELFF. The CDR3 region has the DNA TGTGCCAGCAGAATTCAGAACACCGGGGAGCTGTTTTTT.

This clonotype has more than one count but fewer than ten. This sequence joins TRBV12-3 or TRBV12-4 and TRBJ1-6, with 9 bases identical to TRBD1. The CDR3 is 15 amino acids. After removal of 4 bases from V and 10 bases from J, the junction contained 8 bases not matched to a gene. The CDR3 spells CASSSSGTGRSPLHF. Written as DNA, the CDR3 is TGTGCCAGCAGTTCCTCCGGGACAGGGAGGTCACCCCTCCACTTT.

The chain carries TRBV28 and TRBJ1-2; D is unclear. Germline V lookup: CDR1 MDHEN, CDR2 SYDVKM. This CDR3 has 11 amino acids. V was shortened by 6 bases and J by 8 bases, with 10 bases between the two germline ends. For the CDR3, the DNA is TGTGCCAGCAGCATCGGTTTGGGCTACACCTTC. It specifies CASSIGLGYTF.

The gene calls are TRBV5-1 and TRBJ2-3; D ambiguous. The CDR3 is 15 amino acids. V was cut by 0 bases and J by 4 bases, with 12 bases left in between. Per the germline V gene, CDR1 is SGHRS and CDR2 is YFSETQ. For the CDR3, the DNA is TGCGCCAGCAGCTTGGAAACGGTTCCCTCAGATACGCAGTATTTT. It specifies CASSLETVPSDTQYF.

The chain combines TRBV5-1 with TRBJ2-1; 8 bases agree with TRBD2. Germline assignment: CDR1 SGHRS and CDR2 YFSETQ. This CDR3 is 15 amino acids long. The V gene end was trimmed by 4 bases and the J gene end by 7 bases; junction bases not matched to a gene: 10. Here the CDR3 DNA reads TGCGCCAGCAGCCGGGGCGGGACTAGTAGTAATGAGCAGTTCTTC. It encodes CASSRGGTSSNEQFF.

The chain links TRBV7-2 to TRBJ1-6, with TRBD1 identical over 7 bases. Trimming took 4 bases from V and 9 from J; bases not matched to a gene: 12. The CDR3 sequence is 16 residues long. Germline CDR1 is SGHTA and CDR2 is FQGNSA. The CDR3 sequence: CASSSSPGAGGSPLHF. In nucleotides, the CDR3 is TGTGCCAGCAGCTCCTCGCCGGGGGCAGGGGGTTCACCCCTCCACTTT.

This clonotype was detected many times. The rearrangement joins TRBV12-3 or TRBV12-4 to TRBJ2-3; weak D call: TRBD1 (5 bases). Trimming took off 0 bases at V and 5 bases at J, with 18 bases between the two ends. This CDR3 is built from 17 residues. CDR3 region: CASSLARGATSVDTQYF. Here the CDR3 DNA reads TGTGCCAGCAGTTTAGCGCGTGGGGCCACGTCAGTAGATACGCAGTATTTT.

This rearrangement joins TRBV5-6 to TRBJ2-7; a possible D gene is TRBD1 (6 bases). Germline-derived CDR1 and CDR2 are SGHDT and YYEEEE. Trimming removed 0 bases at V and 3 bases at J, with 10 bases between. This CDR3 has 14 amino acids. In nucleotides, the CDR3 is TGTGCCAGCAGCTTGGGACAGGCGGTCTACGAGCAGTACGTC. Protein sequence: CASSLGQAVYEQYV.

This clonotype turned up a few times. V is TRBV7-9 and J is TRBJ2-7; TRBD1 agrees at 10 bases. Looked up from germline, CDR1 is SEHNR and CDR2 is FQNEAQ (reference sequence). V trimming: 9 bases; J trimming: 5 bases; junction bases outside the gene matches: 16. This CDR3 contains 16 residues. CDR3 amino acids: CASTPLLTGGGDEQYV. CDR3 sequence (DNA): TGTGCCAGTACCCCGCTACTGACAGGGGGCGGCGACGAGCAGTACGTC.

This clonotype was found a few times. The chain uses TRBV5-1 and TRBJ2-2; D tentatively reads TRBD1 or TRBD2 (5 bases each). Looked up from germline, CDR1 is SGHRS and CDR2 is YFSETQ. Trimming took 5 bases from V and 4 from J, leaving 12 bases between them. The CDR3 totals 14 residues. CDR3 amino acids: CASSVAGSTGELFF. The CDR3 DNA is TGCGCCAGCAGTGTTGCAGGGAGCACCGGGGAGCTGTTTTTT.

The rearrangement links TRBV19 to TRBJ1-2; no clear D. Germline values: CDR1 LNHDA, CDR2 SQIVND (reference sequence). Trimming cost V 6 bases and J 4 bases, with 6 bases left between them. The length of the CDR3 is 11 residues. CDR3 amino acids: CASRQSYGYTF. CDR3 in DNA: TGTGCCAGTAGACAGAGCTATGGCTACACCTTC.

The rearrangement uses TRBV20-1 and TRBJ2-7, with D perhaps being TRBD1 or TRBD2 (6 bases each). Trimming took off 5 bases at V and 6 bases at J, with 11 bases between the two ends. Germline CDR1 reads DFQATT; CDR2 reads SNEGSKA (reference sequence). The CDR3 covers 11 residues. CDR3 sequence: CSAGGGSEQYF. The CDR3 coding sequence is TGCAGTGCTGGAGGGGGGTCCGAGCAGTACTTC.

In this sample, this clonotype turned up a few times. The CDR3 sequence is CASKRTGLHEQYF. The CDR3 nucleotides are TGTGCCAGCAAAAGGACAGGCTTACACGAGCAGTACTTC. The chain carries TRBV6-2 or TRBV6-3 and TRBJ2-7; 7 bases map to TRBD1. The germline gives CDR1 MNHEY, CDR2 SVGEGT. The CDR3 contains 13 residues. Germline trimming cut 7 bases from V and 5 bases from J; bases unmatched to any gene: 8.

V gene TRBV4-3 combines with J gene TRBJ2-5; D is perhaps TRBD1 (5 bases). Trimming removed 1 base from V and 4 bases from J, with 13 bases in between. Germline V gene sequence: CDR1 LGHNA, CDR2 YSLEER. The CDR3 spans 15 residues. This chain's CDR3 is CASSQGWGDLETQYF. The CDR3 DNA is TGCGCCAGCAGCCAAGGCTGGGGCGATCTAGAGACCCAGTACTTC.

The J gene is TRBJ2-7, the V gene TRBV28; a weak D match, TRBD2 (6 bases). V lost 5 bases to trimming and J lost 3 bases, with 26 bases between them. From germline, CDR1 is MDHEN and CDR2 SYDVKM. There are 18 residues in the CDR3. Written as DNA, the CDR3 is TGTGCCAGCAGTACCCTCGGGCGGGGCTTTTCCCACCACTACGAGCAGTACGTC. Its translation: CASSTLGRGFSHHYEQYV.

A few counts support this clonotype. One end of the junction fails to match germline, which may point to a read error. The chain is built from TRBV5-1 and TRBJ1-3, with TRBD1 as a possible D gene (5 bases). The CDR3 has 14 amino acids. Germline lookup yields CDR1 SGHRS and CDR2 YFSETQ. The CDR3, as DNA: TGCGCCAGCAGGAACGGACAAGCTGGCAACACCATATATTTT. This gives the protein CASRNGQAGNTIYF.

This clonotype was recorded at least ten times. CDR3 region: CASSRDGRQETQYF. CDR3 coding DNA: TGCGCCAGCAGCCGGGACGGGAGGCAAGAGACCCAGTACTTC. The V gene is TRBV5-1, the J gene TRBJ2-5, with 7 bases fitting TRBD2. Germline CDR1 reads SGHRS; CDR2 reads YFSETQ. J gave up 2 bases and V 4 bases, and 5 bases lay outside the gene matches. This CDR3 has 14 residues.